The 3 T cell receptor beta chains in this list originate from one sample, sequenced in a study of human T cells and chemical hapten exposure. TCRdb re-called the RACE reads with MiXCR, one entry per CDR3 protein. The profile shows 300,000 to 450,000 distinct CDR3 sequences, around 5.5% of them singletons. Regarding time point: pre-sensitization, week 0. Regarding treatment: therapeutic diphenylcyclopropenone sensitization with weekly scalp DPC. The starting material was whole blood, obtained in connection with sensitization to the hapten diphenylcyclopropenone (DPC). These receptors were taken from a woman aged 45 to 65 with alopecia areata. Some clones in this sample may be carry-over from other donors' samples.

This clonotype was counted ten times or more. The chain has TRBV29-1 and TRBJ1-1; 10 nucleotides match TRBD1. Germline V CDR1 and CDR2: SQVTM, ANQGSEA. The CDR3 is 13 residues long. The V gene end was trimmed by 8 bases and the J gene end by 3 bases; junction bases not matched to a gene: 6. CDR3 sequence reads: CSSGTGAYTEAFF. The CDR3 DNA is TGCAGCTCGGGGACAGGGGCTTACACTGAAGCTTTCTTT.

This clonotype appeared a few times. The chain joins TRBV3-1 to TRBJ2-7, with unresolved D. The CDR3 loop spans 13 amino acids. The germline V gene has CDR1 LGHDT and CDR2 YNNKEL (reference sequence). V lost 4 bases and J 7 bases, leaving 14 bases between the germline ends. The CDR3 reads CASSLRIGREQYF. CDR3 nucleotide sequence: TGTGCCAGCAGCCTGCGTATAGGCCGAGAGCAGTACTTC.

The chain joins TRBV15 to TRBJ1-4, with D perhaps TRBD1 (6 bases). V was cut by 4 bases and J by 5 bases, with 11 bases left in between. CDR1 is LNHNV, CDR2 YYDKDF, per germline (reference sequence). CDR3 length: 14 amino acids. In DNA, the CDR3 is TGTGCCACCAGCAAAGGGAGGGGGAATGAAAAACTGTTTTTT. Translated: CATSKGRGNEKLFF.